Each of the 10 T cell receptor beta chains below was sequenced from the same sample in a study of blood T cell repertoires in COVID-19. The data were produced by immunoSEQ multiplex PCR, yet TCRdb's version contains in-frame clones alone and is incomplete. Seen here are approximately 120,000 clones, over 75% observed once, and the top ten hold less than 8%. Material for sequencing was peripheral blood. All receptors derive from a man in his fifties or sixties with acute or convalescent COVID-19.

The J gene is TRBJ2-3, the V gene TRBV30; tentatively, D is TRBD2 (6 bases). The CDR3 is 15 amino acids. The germline gives CDR1 GTSNPN, CDR2 SVGIG (reference sequence). V was cut by 1 base and J by 1 base, with 12 bases left in between. The CDR3 nucleotides read TGTGCCTGGAGTGGAACTAGCTTTGGCACAGATACGCAGTATTTT. Translated, it gives CAWSGTSFGTDTQYF.

The chain has TRBV6-6 and TRBJ1-1; 8 nucleotides align to TRBD1. The V segment lost 6 bases and the J segment 3 bases; nucleotides outside the gene matches: 3. The germline gives CDR1 MNHNY, CDR2 SVGAGI (reference sequence). The CDR3 is 13 amino acids. As DNA, the CDR3 is TGTGCCAGCAGCTTGGACAGGGACACTGAAGCTTTCTTT. Translation gives CASSLDRDTEAFF.

J is TRBJ1-4 and V is TRBV24-1; 7 bases align to TRBD1. The V gene end was trimmed by 4 bases and the J gene end by 8 bases; junction bases not matched to a gene: 12. CDR3 length: 16 amino acids. Per the germline V gene, CDR1 is KGHDR and CDR2 is SFDVKD. Here the CDR3 DNA reads TGTGCCACCAGTGAACCCCGGCCGACAGGGAGGGAAAAACTGTTTTTT. Its translation is CATSEPRPTGREKLFF.

J is TRBJ2-5 and V is TRBV29-1; TRBD2 is a possible D gene (5 bases). CDR1 SQVTM and CDR2 ANQGSEA come from the germline V gene. The V end lost 4 bases, the J end lost 4 bases, and 19 bases lay between the germline ends. The CDR3 is 15 residues long. CDR3 sequence: CSVAPARVGGETQYF. For the CDR3, the DNA is TGCAGCGTTGCCCCCGCGAGGGTAGGAGGAGAGACCCAGTACTTC.

The chain joins TRBV3-1 (or the pseudogene TRBV3-2) to TRBJ2-6; perhaps TRBD2 as D (6 bases). V lost 4 bases, J lost 0 bases, and 13 bases lay in between. The CDR3 has 17 residues. CDR1 LGHDT and CDR2 YNNKEL come from the germline V gene (reference sequence). The CDR3 nucleotides are TGTGCCAGCAGCCCGCGGGGAGGAAACTCTGGGGCCAACGTCCTGACTTTC. Residues: CASSPRGGNSGANVLTF.

The chain joins TRBV19 to TRBJ2-2; maybe TRBD2 (6 bases). The V gene's germline CDR1 is LNHDA and CDR2 SQIVND (reference sequence). V lost 9 bases, J lost 3 bases, and 14 bases lay in between. The CDR3 has 14 amino acids. The CDR3 reads CASHLSGHTGELFF. The CDR3 nucleotides are TGTGCCAGCCACCTTAGCGGTCACACCGGGGAGCTGTTTTTT.

This clone was recorded only once. The chain has TRBV7-9 and TRBJ2-5, with 10 bases matching TRBD1. J lost 5 bases, V lost 5 bases, and 11 bases had no gene match. Germline CDR1 SEHNR, CDR2 FQNEAQ (reference sequence). CDR3 size: 16 residues. CDR3 nucleotides: TGTGCCAGCAGCGCTTCCGGGACAGGGGTTCGGGAGACCCAGTACTTC. It is translated as CASSASGTGVRETQYF.

V gene TRBV7-9 combines with J gene TRBJ2-2; TRBD2 is a possible D gene (6 bases). The CDR3 has 14 amino acids. Germline V gives CDR1 SEHNR, CDR2 FQNEAQ (reference sequence). V was clipped by 7 bases and J by 2 bases, with 11 bases between them. DNA of the CDR3: TGTGCCAGCATAGGAGGGCCCAACACCGGGGAGCTGTTTTTT. This codes for CASIGGPNTGELFF.

V and J are TRBV19 and TRBJ2-1, with a possible D match to TRBD2 (6 bases). The CDR3 covers 13 residues. Germline CDR1 and CDR2: LNHDA and SQIVND (reference sequence). Trimming pared 0 bases from V and 8 bases from J, leaving 8 bases between. DNA for the CDR3: TGTGCCAGTAGTATAGATCGGGGGTATGAGCAGTTCTTC. This codes for CASSIDRGYEQFF. Supplemented by reference TRBV19 and TRBJ2-1, the full variable domain reads DGGITQSPKYLFRKEGQNVTLSCEQNLNHDAMYWYRQDPGQGLRLIYYSQIVNDFQKGDIAEGYSVSREKKESFPLTVTSAQKNPTAFYLCASSIDRGYEQFFGPGTRLTVL.

The chain combines TRBV19 with TRBJ2-7, with D uncertain. CDR1 is LNHDA, CDR2 SQIVND, per germline (reference sequence). Between the trimmed V and J ends, which lost 6 bases and 0 bases, there was a span of 6 bases. This CDR3 has 12 amino acids. CDR3 sequence: CASSTDSYEQYF. DNA for the CDR3: TGTGCCAGTAGCACAGACTCCTACGAGCAGTACTTC.